Following are 26 T cell receptor beta chains from one sample sequenced in a study of control samples from healthy donors and cancer patients (dated by TCRdb to the early 2020s). Library prep was done by the immunoSEQ multiplex PCR assay. The table comes from immuneACCESS by way of TCRdb, which keeps in-frame sequences with V and J called. Part of the clones is missing from these tables; in studies checked, under half for an unresolved V gene and the rest for unknown reasons. The table for this sample lists approximately 92,000 clones; 93% of them were counted only once. The ten top clones hold roughly 1.5% of the sample. Sequencing was done on a sample of blood. All receptors come from a woman under 40 in good health.

The chain links TRBV5-1 to TRBJ2-1; 11 nucleotides agree with TRBD2. The J segment lost 2 bases and the V segment lost 4 bases, leaving 8 bases of the junction unmatched. CDR1 SGHRS and CDR2 YFSETQ come from the germline V gene. The CDR3 is 17 residues long. CDR3 sequence reads: CASSPALAGGTYNEQFF. The CDR3 nucleotides are TGCGCCAGCAGCCCAGCCTTAGCGGGAGGGACCTACAATGAGCAGTTCTTC.

The chain employs TRBV18 and TRBJ2-1, with TRBD1 as a possible D gene (5 bases). The CDR3 covers 15 residues. Trimming took off 1 base at V and 2 bases at J, with 9 bases between the two ends. CDR1 is KGHSH, CDR2 LQKENI, per germline. The CDR3 DNA sequence: TGTGCCAGCTCACCACAGGGGAACCCCTACAATGAGCAGTTCTTC. Amino acids: CASSPQGNPYNEQFF. Together with reference TRBV18 and TRBJ2-1, the CDR3 gives the full variable domain: NAGVMQNPRHLVRRRGQEARLRCSPMKGHSHVYWYRQLPEEGLKFMVYLQKENIIDESGMPKERFSAEFPKEGPSILRIQQVVRGDSAAYFCASSPQGNPYNEQFFGPGTRLTVL.

The rearrangement uses TRBV27 and TRBJ1-6, with D unresolved. The germline V gene encodes CDR1 MNHEY and CDR2 SMNVEV (reference sequence). The ends were cut back, 1 base at V and 14 bases at J, with 15 bases in the middle. The CDR3 extends over 14 amino acids. The CDR3 DNA is TGTGCCAGCAGTTTATGGTCTCTCGAGGGAACCCTCCACTTT. Protein sequence: CASSLWSLEGTLHF.

V is TRBV5-1 and J is TRBJ2-5; a possible D gene is TRBD1 (5 bases). Trimming removed 0 bases from V and 7 bases from J, with 10 bases in between. The CDR3 sequence is 13 residues long. Germline CDR1 reads SGHRS; CDR2 reads YFSETQ. The CDR3 nucleotides read TGCGCCAGCAGCTTGGGGCAGGGCGCGACCCAGTACTTC. Its protein is CASSLGQGATQYF. The full variable domain, completed using reference TRBV5-1 and TRBJ2-5, is KAGVTQTPRYLIKTRGQQVTLSCSPISGHRSVSWYQQTPGQGLQFLFEYFSETQRNKGNFPGRFSGRQFSNSRSEMNVSTLELGDSALYLCASSLGQGATQYFGPGTRLLVL.

Turning to this clone: A read error may account for a junction end that differs from germline. The chain has TRBV7-7 and TRBJ2-3; 9 bases map to TRBD1. This CDR3 contains 15 residues. CDR1 is SSHAT and CDR2 is FNYEAQ in the germline V gene (reference sequence). As DNA, the CDR3 is TGTGCTAGCAGTCAGGGACAGGGAACCAAAGATACGCAGTATTTT. It is translated as CASSQGQGTKDTQYF. The variable domain in full, completed from reference TRBV7-7 and TRBJ2-3, reads GAGVSQSPRYKVTKRGQDVTLRCDPISSHATLYWYQQALGQGPEFLTYFNYEAQPDKSGLPSDRFSAERPEGSISTLTIQRTEQRDSAMYRCASSQGQGTKDTQYFGPGTRLTVL.

V and J are TRBV18 and TRBJ2-2; maybe TRBD1 (5 bases). The CDR3 length is 14 residues. The germline CDR1 and CDR2 sequences are KGHSH and LQKENI. V was cut by 5 bases and J by 3 bases, with 10 bases left in between. CDR3 sequence (DNA): TGTGCCAGCTCAACCAGGGAAGACACCGGGGAGCTGTTTTTT. Its protein is CASSTREDTGELFF.

The chain links TRBV2 to TRBJ1-2; TRBD1 might be the D (6 bases). CDR1 is SNHLY and CDR2 is FYNNEI in the germline V gene. The CDR3 is made up of 11 amino acids. V was pared by 5 bases and J by 5 bases, with 6 bases between. CDR3 sequence (DNA): TGTGCCAGCAGTACAGGGTATGGCTACACCTTC. Amino acids: CASSTGYGYTF.

This clone was seen just once. This rearrangement joins TRBV6-2 or TRBV6-3 to TRBJ2-1; D remains ambiguous. Germline CDR1 is MNHEY and CDR2 is SVGEGT. V lost 0 bases and J 5 bases, leaving 8 bases between the germline ends. This CDR3 is 14 amino acids long. The CDR3 DNA is TGTGCCAGCAGTTACTCCCTAAGCCACAATGAGCAGTTCTTC. Amino acids: CASSYSLSHNEQFF.

The rearrangement uses TRBV7-2 and TRBJ1-4, with D tentatively TRBD1 (5 bases). CDR1 is SGHTA and CDR2 is FQGNSA in the germline V gene. V was shortened by 5 bases and J by 6 bases, with 19 bases between the two germline ends. The CDR3 has 16 amino acids. In DNA, the CDR3 is TGTGCCAGCAGCCCAGGGCCAGGGCGAGTTGATGAAAAACTGTTTTTT. Encoded protein: CASSPGPGRVDEKLFF.

V is TRBV18 and J is TRBJ2-7, with 9 bases that match TRBD2. CDR3 length: 15 residues. The V segment lost 0 bases and the J segment 2 bases; nucleotides outside the gene matches: 2. From germline, CDR1 is KGHSH and CDR2 LQKENI. The CDR3 bases are TGTGCCAGCTCACCACCGACTAGCGGCACCTACGAGCAGTACTTC. This sequence encodes CASSPPTSGTYEQYF. The entire variable domain, with the rest obtained from reference TRBV18 and TRBJ2-7, is as follows: NAGVMQNPRHLVRRRGQEARLRCSPMKGHSHVYWYRQLPEEGLKFMVYLQKENIIDESGMPKERFSAEFPKEGPSILRIQQVVRGDSAAYFCASSPPTSGTYEQYFGPGTRLTVT.

Comment on this clone: The same CDR3 is also encoded by other DNA sequences in this sample. The genes are TRBV5-5 and TRBJ1-4, with D perhaps TRBD1 (6 bases). CDR1 is SGHKS and CDR2 is YYEKEE in the germline V gene (reference sequence). V gave up 4 bases and J gave up 7 bases, with 17 bases separating them. The CDR3 is 15 residues long. CDR3: CASSLAGARAEKLFF. The CDR3 DNA reads TGTGCCAGCAGCCTGGCAGGGGCCCGGGCTGAAAAACTGTTTTTT.

This chain links TRBV24-1 with TRBJ1-2, with a weak D call TRBD1 (5 bases). CDR1 is KGHDR and CDR2 is SFDVKD in the germline V gene. CDR3 size: 13 residues. The ends were cut back, 9 bases at V and 2 bases at J, with 12 bases in the middle. The CDR3: CATSLRGNYGYTF. In nucleotides, the CDR3 is TGTGCCACCTCTCTGAGGGGCAACTATGGCTACACCTTC.

Here the CDR3 DNA reads TGTGCCAGCAGTTACAGCCAGATGAACACTGAAGCTTTCTTT. This gives the protein CASSYSQMNTEAFF. The chain has TRBV6-5 and TRBJ1-1; D gene unclear. Trimming took 2 bases from V and 0 from J, leaving 7 bases between them. The germline CDR1 and CDR2 sequences are MNHEY and SVGAGI. The CDR3 is 14 residues long.

The V and J genes are TRBV6-5 and TRBJ1-3; 7 bases are shared with TRBD1. Trimming cost V 6 bases and J 0 bases; bases outside gene matches: 5. The CDR3 has 15 amino acids. From germline, CDR1 is MNHEY and CDR2 SVGAGI. The CDR3 sequence: CASSWTGDSGNTIYF. CDR3 bases: TGTGCCAGCAGCTGGACAGGAGACTCTGGAAACACCATATATTTT.

Comments on this clone: In the same sample, other DNA sequences code for this CDR3. The rearrangement uses TRBV3-1 (or the pseudogene TRBV3-2) and TRBJ1-6, with no clear D. The V gene's germline CDR1 is LGHDT and CDR2 YNNKEL (reference sequence). The CDR3 length is 12 residues. V lost 4 bases, J lost 9 bases, and 7 bases lay in between. In DNA, the CDR3 is TGTGCCAGCAGCCTACGAGTTTCACCCCTCCACTTT. This translates into CASSLRVSPLHF.

This clone was seen a single time. The chain recombines TRBV6-5 with TRBJ2-3, with 9 bases matching TRBD2. Unmatched junction bases numbered 5, after V lost 0 bases and J lost 4 bases. CDR1 is MNHEY and CDR2 is SVGAGI in the germline V gene. The CDR3 is made up of 16 amino acids. The CDR3 reads CASSYSGLAPSDTQYF. For the CDR3, the DNA is TGTGCCAGCAGTTACTCGGGACTAGCCCCCTCAGATACGCAGTATTTT.

This clone showed up just once. The chain joins TRBV28 to TRBJ2-7; TRBD1 agrees at 10 bases. CDR1 MDHEN and CDR2 SYDVKM come from the germline V gene. The CDR3 covers 20 residues. V trimming: 2 bases; J trimming: 7 bases; junction bases outside the gene matches: 23. CDR3 coding DNA: TGTGCCAGCAGTTTACGGGGGGCAACCGGGACAGGGGAAATGGTACGGGAGCAGTACTTC. Residues: CASSLRGATGTGEMVREQYF.

This clone has just one count. V is TRBV3-1 (or the pseudogene TRBV3-2) and J is TRBJ2-2, with D possibly being TRBD1 (6 bases). Germline values: CDR1 LGHDT, CDR2 YNNKEL (reference sequence). V was clipped by 0 bases and J by 4 bases, with 6 bases between them. The length of the CDR3 is 14 residues. The CDR3 region is CASSQEGGTGELFF. In DNA, the CDR3 is TGTGCCAGCAGCCAAGAAGGGGGCACCGGGGAGCTGTTTTTT.

The chain carries TRBV6-5 and TRBJ1-2, with D perhaps TRBD1 (5 bases). V shed 6 bases and J shed 3 bases, with 17 bases lying between them. This CDR3 is built from 15 residues. The germline CDR1 and CDR2 sequences are MNHEY and SVGAGI. CDR3 coding DNA: TGTGCCAGCAGCACGGCGGTGGGGGAAGACTATGGCTACACCTTC. This encodes CASSTAVGEDYGYTF.

The chain uses TRBV6-1 and TRBJ2-1; 7 bases match TRBD2. Trimming cost V 7 bases and J 0 bases; bases outside gene matches: 6. CDR3 length: 15 amino acids. The germline gives CDR1 MNHNS, CDR2 SASEGT. The CDR3, as DNA: TGTGCCAGCATGGGGGGACTACTCTCCTACAATGAGCAGTTCTTC. Its protein is CASMGGLLSYNEQFF.

The chain joins TRBV18 to TRBJ2-1, with TRBD2 matching 9 bases. This CDR3 has 16 residues. CDR1 is KGHSH and CDR2 is LQKENI in the germline V gene. The junction had 9 bases not matched to a gene; V was cut back by 3 bases and J by 6 bases. The CDR3 sequence: CASSPSEAGGLNEQFF. As DNA, the CDR3 is TGTGCCAGCTCACCGTCCGAGGCGGGGGGGCTCAATGAGCAGTTCTTC.

The chain combines TRBV28 with TRBJ1-2, with 11 nucleotides matching TRBD1. With V trimmed by 9 bases and J by 0 bases, 6 bases remained unmatched. This CDR3 comprises 15 residues. Germline V CDR1 and CDR2: MDHEN, SYDVKM. CDR3 nucleotides: TGTGCCAGTAGGACAGGGGGCAGAGCTAACTATGGCTACACCTTC. It is translated as CASRTGGRANYGYTF.

The chain employs TRBV5-1 and TRBJ1-3; 7 bases agree with TRBD1. The CDR3 sequence is 15 residues long. The V segment lost 3 bases and the J segment 2 bases; nucleotides outside the gene matches: 5. Germline V gives CDR1 SGHRS, CDR2 YFSETQ. The CDR3 DNA sequence: TGCGCCAGCAGCTCACAGGGGACCGCTGGAAACACCATATATTTT. This translates into CASSSQGTAGNTIYF.

V is TRBV28 and J is TRBJ1-2; no firm D call. In germline, CDR1 is MDHEN, CDR2 SYDVKM. This CDR3 spans 15 amino acids. V lost 4 bases and J 0 bases, leaving 12 bases between the germline ends. The CDR3 region has the DNA TGTGCCAGCAGTTCACCGCAGGCGTCTAACTATGGCTACACCTTC. Its translation is CASSSPQASNYGYTF.

The V call is TRBV5-1, the J call TRBJ2-2; 10 bases align to TRBD1. The germline V gene has CDR1 SGHRS and CDR2 YFSETQ. V lost 1 base and J lost 6; bases outside the gene matches: 6. CDR3 length: 16 amino acids. The CDR3 sequence is CASSLSGQGTAGELFF. For the CDR3, the DNA is TGCGCCAGCAGCTTGTCGGGACAGGGGACAGCCGGGGAGCTGTTTTTT.

This clone was observed a handful of times. V usage is TRBV29-1 and J usage is TRBJ1-3; 8 nucleotides match TRBD1. The CDR3 consists of 15 residues. From germline, CDR1 is SQVTM and CDR2 ANQGSEA. V shed 5 bases and J 2 bases; nucleotides not matched to a gene: 8. The CDR3 sequence: CSVQGQGGPGNTIYF. Here the CDR3 DNA reads TGCAGCGTTCAAGGACAGGGTGGACCTGGAAACACCATATATTTT. Complete variable domain (other parts from reference TRBV29-1 and TRBJ1-3): SAVISQKPSRDICQRGTSLTIQCQVDSQVTMMFWYRQQPGQSLTLIATANQGSEATYESGFVIDKFPISRPNLTFSTLTVSNMSPEDSSIYLCSVQGQGGPGNTIYFGEGSWLTVV.